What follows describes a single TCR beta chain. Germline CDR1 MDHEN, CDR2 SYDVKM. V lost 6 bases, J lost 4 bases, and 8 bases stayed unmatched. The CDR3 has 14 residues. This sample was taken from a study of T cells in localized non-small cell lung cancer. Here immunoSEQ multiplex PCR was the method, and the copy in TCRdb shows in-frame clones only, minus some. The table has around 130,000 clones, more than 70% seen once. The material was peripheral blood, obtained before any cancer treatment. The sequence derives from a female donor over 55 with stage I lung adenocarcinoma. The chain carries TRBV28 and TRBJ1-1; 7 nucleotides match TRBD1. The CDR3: CASSSQGGTTEAFF. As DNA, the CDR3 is TGTGCCAGCAGCAGTCAGGGGGGCACCACTGAAGCTTTCTTT.